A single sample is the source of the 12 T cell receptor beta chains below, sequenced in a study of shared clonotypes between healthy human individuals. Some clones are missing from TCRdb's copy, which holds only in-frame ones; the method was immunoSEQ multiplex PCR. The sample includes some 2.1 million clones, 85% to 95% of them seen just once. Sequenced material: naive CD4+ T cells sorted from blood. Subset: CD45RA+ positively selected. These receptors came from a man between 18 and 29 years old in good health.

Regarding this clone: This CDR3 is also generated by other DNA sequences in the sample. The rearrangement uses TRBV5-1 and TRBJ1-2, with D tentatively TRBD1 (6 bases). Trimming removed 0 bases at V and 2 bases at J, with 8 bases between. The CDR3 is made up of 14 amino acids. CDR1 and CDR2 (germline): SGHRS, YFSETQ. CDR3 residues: CASSLVQGNYGYTF. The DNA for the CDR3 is TGCGCCAGCAGCTTGGTCCAGGGGAACTATGGCTACACCTTC.

The CDR3 loop is CASSLVPSKGEQYF. The CDR3 nucleotides are TGTGCCAGCAGCTTAGTCCCTAGTAAGGGGGAGCAGTACTTC. The rearrangement links TRBV7-2 to TRBJ2-7; D is perhaps TRBD1 (5 bases). V was shortened by 1 base and J by 7 bases, with 14 bases between the two germline ends. This CDR3 has 14 amino acids. CDR1 and CDR2 (germline): SGHTA, FQGNSA.

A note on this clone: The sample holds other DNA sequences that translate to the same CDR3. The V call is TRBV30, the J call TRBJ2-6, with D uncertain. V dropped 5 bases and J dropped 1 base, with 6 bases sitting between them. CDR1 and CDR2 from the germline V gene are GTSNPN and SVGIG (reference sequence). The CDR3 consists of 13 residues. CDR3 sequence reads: CAWRSSGANVLTF. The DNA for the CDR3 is TGTGCCTGGCGGTCATCTGGGGCCAACGTCCTGACTTTC.

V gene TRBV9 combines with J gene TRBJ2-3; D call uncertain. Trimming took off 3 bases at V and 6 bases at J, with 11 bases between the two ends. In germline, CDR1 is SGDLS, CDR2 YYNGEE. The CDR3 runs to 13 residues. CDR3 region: CASSAAPLDTQYF. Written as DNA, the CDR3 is TGTGCCAGCAGCGCCGCCCCACTCGATACGCAGTATTTT.

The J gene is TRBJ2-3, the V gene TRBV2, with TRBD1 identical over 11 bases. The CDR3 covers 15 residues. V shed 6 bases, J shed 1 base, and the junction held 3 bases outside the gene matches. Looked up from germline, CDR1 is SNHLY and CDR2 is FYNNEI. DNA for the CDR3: TGTGCCAGCAGAGGACAGGGGGCTCGCACAGATACGCAGTATTTT. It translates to CASRGQGARTDTQYF.

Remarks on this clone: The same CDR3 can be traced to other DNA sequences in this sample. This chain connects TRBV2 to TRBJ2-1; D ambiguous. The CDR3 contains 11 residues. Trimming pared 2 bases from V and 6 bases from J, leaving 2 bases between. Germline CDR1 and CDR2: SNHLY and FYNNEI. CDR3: CASSESNEQFF. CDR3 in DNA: TGTGCCAGCAGTGAATCCAATGAGCAGTTCTTC.

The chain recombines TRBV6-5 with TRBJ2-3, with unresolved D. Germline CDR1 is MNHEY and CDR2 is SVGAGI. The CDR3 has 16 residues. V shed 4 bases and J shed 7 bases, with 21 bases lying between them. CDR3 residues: CASSSPSGQPLNTQYF. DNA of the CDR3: TGTGCCAGCAGTTCCCCTTCCGGGCAGCCCCTGAATACGCAGTATTTT.

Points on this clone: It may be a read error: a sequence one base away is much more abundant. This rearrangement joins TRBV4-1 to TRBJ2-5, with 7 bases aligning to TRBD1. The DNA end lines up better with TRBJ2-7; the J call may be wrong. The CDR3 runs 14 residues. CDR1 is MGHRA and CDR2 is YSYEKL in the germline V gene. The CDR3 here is CASRQVSGGYEQYF. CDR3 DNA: TGCGCCAGCAGGCAAGTCTCAGGGGGCTACGAGCAGTACTTC.

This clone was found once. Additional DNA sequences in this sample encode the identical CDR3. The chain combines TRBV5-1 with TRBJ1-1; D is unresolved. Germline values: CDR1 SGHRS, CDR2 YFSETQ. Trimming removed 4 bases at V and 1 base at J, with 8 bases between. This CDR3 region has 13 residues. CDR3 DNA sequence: TGCGCCAGCAGCCCCCGTGGGAACACTGAAGCTTTCTTT. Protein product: CASSPRGNTEAFF. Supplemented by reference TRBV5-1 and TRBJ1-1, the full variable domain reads KAGVTQTPRYLIKTRGQQVTLSCSPISGHRSVSWYQQTPGQGLQFLFEYFSETQRNKGNFPGRFSGRQFSNSRSEMNVSTLELGDSALYLCASSPRGNTEAFFGQGTRLTVV.

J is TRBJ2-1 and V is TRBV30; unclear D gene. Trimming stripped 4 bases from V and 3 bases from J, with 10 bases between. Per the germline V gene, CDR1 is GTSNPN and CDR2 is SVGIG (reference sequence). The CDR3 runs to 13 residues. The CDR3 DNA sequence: TGTGCCTGGAACAATCGCGTCTACAATGAGCAGTTCTTC. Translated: CAWNNRVYNEQFF.

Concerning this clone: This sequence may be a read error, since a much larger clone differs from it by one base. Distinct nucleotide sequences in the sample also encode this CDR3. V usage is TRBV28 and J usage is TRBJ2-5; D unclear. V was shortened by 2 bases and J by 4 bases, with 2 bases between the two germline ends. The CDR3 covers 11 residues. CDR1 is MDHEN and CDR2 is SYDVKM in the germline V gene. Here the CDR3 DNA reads TGTGCCAGCAGTTTAGGAGAGACCCAGTACTTC. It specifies CASSLGETQYF.

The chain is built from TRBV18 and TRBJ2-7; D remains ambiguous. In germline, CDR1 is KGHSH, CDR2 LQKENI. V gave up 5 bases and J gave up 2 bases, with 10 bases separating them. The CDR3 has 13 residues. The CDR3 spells CASSRTDAYEQYF. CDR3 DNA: TGTGCCAGCTCAAGGACGGACGCCTACGAGCAGTACTTC.